Presented here are 23 T cell receptor beta chains from one specimen sequenced in a study of blood T cells in healthy people across ages. Next came a second PCR, run for about 7 to 12 cycles, which used a sample-barcoded 5' primer along with a J-beta primer mix. TCRdb recomputed calls from the 5' RACE reads with MiXCR, one row per CDR3 protein. The sample lists about 1,600,000 distinct CDR3 sequences, roughly 40% seen once, with approximately 7.9% in the top ten. The source material was blood. The source is a woman aged 18-29 years in good health.

The chain recombines TRBV5-1 with TRBJ2-3, with 11 positions matching TRBD2. V trimming: 1 base; J trimming: 4 bases; junction bases outside the gene matches: 5. Germline loops: CDR1 SGHRS, CDR2 YFSETQ. CDR3 size: 16 residues. In DNA, the CDR3 is TGCGCCAGCAGCTTGAGACTAGCGGGAAATGCAGATACGCAGTATTTT. Translated: CASSLRLAGNADTQYF. The full variable domain, completed using reference TRBV5-1 and TRBJ2-3, is KAGVTQTPRYLIKTRGQQVTLSCSPISGHRSVSWYQQTPGQGLQFLFEYFSETQRNKGNFPGRFSGRQFSNSRSEMNVSTLELGDSALYLCASSLRLAGNADTQYFGPGTRLTVL.

This clonotype has a handful of counts. The chain links TRBV28 to TRBJ2-7; D remains ambiguous. The germline CDR1 and CDR2 sequences are MDHEN and SYDVKM. V was shortened by 3 bases and J by 3 bases, with 9 bases between the two germline ends. This CDR3 has 13 residues. Here the CDR3 DNA reads TGTGCCAGCAGTTTGGGGTTTCGCTACGAGCAGTACTTC. Amino acids: CASSLGFRYEQYF.

The rearrangement links TRBV6-1 to TRBJ2-3; 12 positions match TRBD2. Germline values: CDR1 MNHNS, CDR2 SASEGT. V gave up 5 bases and J gave up 6 bases; unmatched junction bases: 21. CDR3 length equals 20 residues. The CDR3 bases are TGTGCCAGCAGTCCAATACTAGCGGGGGGCCCGGGACACACACCGGATACGCAGTATTTT. Translated, it gives CASSPILAGGPGHTPDTQYF.

There are many counts of this clonotype. The chain combines TRBV11-2 with TRBJ2-7; D unclear. The ends were cut back, 0 bases at V and 4 bases at J, with 13 bases in the middle. Germline CDR1 and CDR2: SGHAT and FQNNGV. There are 15 residues in the CDR3. In DNA form, the CDR3 reads TGTGCCAGCAGCTTAGAAACTTCCCCCAGATACGAGCAGTACTTC. Its protein is CASSLETSPRYEQYF.

As concerns this clonotype: Since a much larger clone is just one base distant, this may be a read error. J is TRBJ2-3 and V is TRBV29-1; 10 nucleotides match TRBD1. The CDR3 covers 14 residues. Germline CDR1 reads SQVTM; CDR2 reads ANQGSEA. V was pared by 7 bases and J by 3 bases, with 7 bases of the junction left unmatched. Here the CDR3 DNA reads TGCAGCGCGACCAGGGGACAGGGGACAGATACGCAGTATTTT. It encodes CSATRGQGTDTQYF.

This clonotype appeared a few times. This rearrangement joins TRBV12-3 or TRBV12-4 to TRBJ1-2; D possibly corresponds to TRBD1 (6 bases). V dropped 7 bases and J dropped 6 bases, with 18 bases sitting between them. CDR3 length equals 14 residues. CDR3 sequence reads: CASTATGPGDGYTF. The CDR3 nucleotides are TGTGCCAGCACCGCGACAGGTCCAGGGGATGGCTACACCTTC.

This clonotype showed up just a few times. The CDR3 bases are TGTGCCAGCAGTCCTCTGGGACAGGGGGGGTACAATGAGCAGTTCTTC. Amino acids: CASSPLGQGGYNEQFF. This rearrangement joins TRBV28 to TRBJ2-1; 11 bases agree with TRBD1. There are 16 residues in the CDR3. Germline CDR1 and CDR2: MDHEN and SYDVKM. The V and J ends lost 5 bases and 4 bases, in that order; junction bases with no gene match: 7.

The chain has TRBV27 and TRBJ1-2, with 9 bases fitting TRBD1. CDR3 length: 15 amino acids. V dropped 5 bases and J dropped 2; count of bases not matched to a gene: 6. CDR1 and CDR2 from the germline V gene are MNHEY and SMNVEV (reference sequence). This CDR3 reads CASSKTGTGNYGYTF. The CDR3 bases are TGTGCCAGCAGTAAAACCGGGACAGGGAACTATGGCTACACCTTC.

The chain is built from TRBV7-9 and TRBJ2-1; TRBD1 or TRBD2 may be the D gene (5 bases each). CDR1 and CDR2 from the germline V gene are SEHNR and FQNEAQ (reference sequence). The CDR3 spans 15 residues. Trimming took 3 bases from V and 13 from J, leaving 22 bases between them. DNA for the CDR3: TGTGCCAGCAGCTTCGGGGCGGGCAATACAGAGACCCAGTTCTTC. Its protein product is CASSFGAGNTETQFF.

The J gene is TRBJ1-6, the V gene TRBV20-1; a possible D gene is TRBD1 (6 bases). CDR3 length: 15 residues. The V gene's germline CDR1 is DFQATT and CDR2 SNEGSKA (reference sequence). Trimming took off 0 bases at V and 7 bases at J, with 13 bases between the two ends. The CDR3 DNA reads TGCAGTGCTAGAGAGGGGGGCTCGGTGAATTCACCCCTCCACTTT. Residues: CSAREGGSVNSPLHF.

The chain couples TRBV6-6 to TRBJ1-4, with 9 bases aligning to TRBD1. Germline CDR1 is MNHNY and CDR2 is SVGAGI (reference sequence). This CDR3 is 15 amino acids long. V trimming: 2 bases; J trimming: 7 bases; junction bases outside the gene matches: 5. The CDR3 region is CASSYTTGGGEKLFF. DNA for the CDR3: TGTGCCAGCAGTTACACGACAGGGGGAGGTGAAAAACTGTTTTTT.

This clonotype was seen a handful of times. J is TRBJ2-7 and V is TRBV28; TRBD2 agrees at 7 bases. This CDR3 comprises 14 residues. CDR1 is MDHEN and CDR2 is SYDVKM in the germline V gene. V lost 8 bases, J lost 5 bases, and 12 bases stayed unmatched. CDR3 residues: CASSLGGAPNEQYF. The CDR3 bases are TGTGCCAGCTCCCTGGGAGGGGCCCCTAACGAGCAGTACTTC. Full variable domain (outside the CDR3, taken from reference TRBV28 and TRBJ2-7): DVKVTQSSRYLVKRTGEKVFLECVQDMDHENMFWYRQDPGLGLRLIYFSYDVKMKEKGDIPEGYSVSREKKERFSLILESASTNQTSMYLCASSLGGAPNEQYFGPGTRLTVT.

This clonotype was counted a few times. The rearrangement links TRBV27 to TRBJ2-1, with 11 bases lining up with TRBD2. The CDR3 extends over 14 amino acids. Per the germline V gene, CDR1 is MNHEY and CDR2 is SMNVEV (reference sequence). With V trimmed by 4 bases and J by 9 bases, 5 bases remained unmatched. CDR3 loop: CASSYSGGAVEQFF. The CDR3, as DNA: TGTGCCAGCAGTTATAGCGGGGGGGCGGTTGAGCAGTTCTTC.

Details on this clonotype: Germline is not matched at one junction end, which may reflect a read error. This rearrangement joins TRBV7-9 to TRBJ2-3; D is unresolved. Germline assignment: CDR1 SEHNR and CDR2 FQNEAQ (reference sequence). The CDR3 covers 13 residues. The CDR3 nucleotides are TGTGCCAGCAGCGTAGCTGGTTCAGATACGCAGTATTTT. Translation: CASSVAGSDTQYF.

This clonotype was seen a few times. The V call is TRBV28, the J call TRBJ2-4; weak D call: TRBD2 (5 bases). Germline V CDR1 and CDR2: MDHEN, SYDVKM. This CDR3 is built from 17 residues. V was cut by 5 bases and J by 0 bases, with 17 bases left in between. DNA of the CDR3: TGTGCCAGCAGTCCGCCGAGGACTCCTCTAGCCAAAAACATTCAGTACTTC. Its translation: CASSPPRTPLAKNIQYF.

The CDR3 spells CASSLVPAGVTDTQYF. CDR3 DNA: TGTGCCAGCAGCTTGGTTCCAGCGGGGGTAACAGATACGCAGTATTTT. V gene TRBV5-5 combines with J gene TRBJ2-3; 8 bases match TRBD2. V lost 0 bases to trimming and J lost 3 bases; unmatched junction nucleotides: 6. The CDR3 has 16 amino acids. CDR1 is SGHKS, CDR2 YYEKEE, per germline (reference sequence).

This clonotype was found a few times. The V gene is TRBV6-5, the J gene TRBJ2-7, with D uncertain. The CDR3 spans 13 residues. CDR1 and CDR2 from the germline V gene are MNHEY and SVGAGI. The germline V and J ends were trimmed by 8 bases and 2 bases, with 13 bases remaining between them. As DNA, the CDR3 is TGTGCCAGCCGGTCAGGTAACACCTACGAGCAGTACTTC. This translates into CASRSGNTYEQYF.

V is TRBV20-1 and J is TRBJ2-1, with D possibly being TRBD1 (5 bases). V was shortened by 3 bases and J by 0 bases, with 12 bases between the two germline ends. Germline CDR1 and CDR2: DFQATT and SNEGSKA (reference sequence). The CDR3 loop spans 15 amino acids. The CDR3 nucleotides are TGCAGTGCTAGTGGGGCCTCACCCTCCTACAATGAGCAGTTCTTC. Translation gives CSASGASPSYNEQFF.

Ten or more counts support this clonotype. This chain joins TRBV7-2 and TRBJ2-5, with TRBD2 identical over 8 bases. V was pared by 6 bases and J by 3 bases, with 3 bases of the junction left unmatched. The CDR3 contains 13 residues. Per germline, CDR1 SGHTA and CDR2 FQGNSA. The CDR3 loop reads CASSPGGEETQYF. The CDR3 nucleotides are TGTGCCAGCAGTCCGGGGGGGGAAGAGACCCAGTACTTC. Looking up the rest from reference TRBV7-2 and TRBJ2-5 gives the full variable domain: GAGVSQSPSNKVTEKGKDVELRCDPISGHTALYWYRQSLGQGLEFLIYFQGNSAPDKSGLPSDRFSAERTGGSVSTLTIQRTQQEDSAVYLCASSPGGEETQYFGPGTRLLVL.

The rearrangement uses TRBV20-1 and TRBJ2-1; 9 bases agree with TRBD2. Germline CDR1 is DFQATT and CDR2 is SNEGSKA (reference sequence). This CDR3 comprises 12 residues. Losses at the gene ends were 7 bases for V and 3 bases for J; bases not matched to a gene: 1. In DNA, the CDR3 is TGCAGTGGCGGGGGGGACTACAATGAGCAGTTCTTC. Amino acids: CSGGGDYNEQFF.

To note about this clonotype: One junction end disagrees with the germline gene, perhaps due to a read error. The rearrangement links TRBV10-3 to TRBJ1-6, with 8 bases that match TRBD1. Germline CDR1 ENHRY, CDR2 SYGVKD. The CDR3 covers 16 residues. CDR3 nucleotides: TGTGCCATCAGGCCCTCAGGGGGCTCCCATAATTCACCCCTCCACTTT. Translating it yields CAIRPSGGSHNSPLHF.

Remarks on this clonotype: This clone may be a read error of a much larger clone one base away. The J gene is TRBJ2-7, the V gene TRBV29-1, with D hard to call. The CDR3 sequence is 14 residues long. The ends were cut back, 0 bases at V and 2 bases at J, with 11 bases in the middle. The germline V gene has CDR1 SQVTM and CDR2 ANQGSEA. The CDR3 region is CSVEDGIYPYEQYF. The CDR3 DNA reads as TGCAGCGTTGAAGATGGGATTTACCCCTACGAGCAGTACTTC.

The chain couples TRBV2 to TRBJ1-2; TRBD1 might be the D (6 bases). The CDR3 covers 15 residues. Deletions cut 6 bases from V and 1 base from J, with 15 bases between. Germline CDR1 is SNHLY and CDR2 is FYNNEI. In nucleotides, the CDR3 is TGTGCCAGCAGCGTCAGGGGCCTGAGTAACTATGGCTACACCTTC. Its protein product is CASSVRGLSNYGYTF.